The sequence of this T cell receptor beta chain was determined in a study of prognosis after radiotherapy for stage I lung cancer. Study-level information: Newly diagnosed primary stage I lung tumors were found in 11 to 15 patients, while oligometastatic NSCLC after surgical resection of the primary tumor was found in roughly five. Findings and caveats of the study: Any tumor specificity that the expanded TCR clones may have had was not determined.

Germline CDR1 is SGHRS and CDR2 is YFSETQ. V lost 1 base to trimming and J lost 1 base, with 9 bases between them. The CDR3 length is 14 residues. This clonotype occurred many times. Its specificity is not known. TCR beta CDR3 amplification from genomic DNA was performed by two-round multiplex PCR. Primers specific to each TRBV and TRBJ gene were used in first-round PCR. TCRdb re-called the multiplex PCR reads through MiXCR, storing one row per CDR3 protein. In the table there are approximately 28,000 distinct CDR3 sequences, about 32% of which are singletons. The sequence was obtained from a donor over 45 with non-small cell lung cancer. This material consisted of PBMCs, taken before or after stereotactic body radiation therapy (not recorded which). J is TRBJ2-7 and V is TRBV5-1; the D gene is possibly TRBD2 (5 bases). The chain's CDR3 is CASSLWEKSYEQYF. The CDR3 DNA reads TGCGCCAGCAGCTTGTGGGAGAAGTCCTACGAGCAGTACTTC.